This is a list of T cell receptor beta chains from one sample in a study of blood T cell repertoires in COVID-19. Profiled with immunoSEQ multiplex PCR; TCRdb holds only in-frame clones, not every one. The top ten hold 0.6% of the sample, which has about 440,000 clones, about nine tenths seen once. Input material: PBMCs or T cells enriched from blood (not recorded which). These receptors were obtained from a man between 18 and 29 years old who had recovered from COVID-19. Each CDR3 is given with its conserved first and last residue. D genes are given only for firm matches. Not every row has a clone size; where given, it reads once, few, many or a size class.

clone size,V gene,D gene,J gene,CDR3 length,CDR3 protein,CDR3 DNA
NA,TRBV27,NA,TRBJ1-2,13,CASSSVGWYGYTF,TGTGCCAGCAGTTCAGTCGGGTGGTATGGCTACACCTTC
NA,TRBV5-4,NA,TRBJ2-1,13,CASSHDYNNEQFF,TGTGCCAGCAGCCACGACTATAACAATGAGCAGTTCTTC
NA,TRBV2,NA,TRBJ2-1,16,CASKIDLLATHNEQFF,TGTGCCAGCAAGATCGACCTCTTAGCGACCCACAATGAGCAGTTCTTC
NA,TRBV14,TRBD1,TRBJ1-4,13,CASARGAREKLFF,TGTGCCAGCGCCAGGGGGGCTCGAGAAAAACTGTTTTTT
once,TRBV5-4,NA,TRBJ1-2,13,CASSLIDNYGYTF,TGTGCCAGCAGCTTGATAGATAACTATGGCTACACCTTC
NA,TRBV19,TRBD2,TRBJ2-5,13,CASRPGGQETQYF,TGTGCCAGTAGGCCGGGGGGCCAAGAGACCCAGTACTTC
NA,TRBV18,TRBD2,TRBJ2-7,17,CASSPRLAGLGSYEQYF,TGTGCCAGCTCACCAAGACTAGCGGGATTAGGGTCCTACGAGCAGTACTTC
NA,TRBV5-1,NA,TRBJ1-4,15,CASSFTGTANEKLFF,TGCGCCAGCAGCTTTACCGGGACTGCTAATGAAAAACTGTTTTTT
NA,TRBV19,TRBD2,TRBJ2-1,14,CASTLAGGPNEQFF,TGTGCCAGTACCTTAGCGGGAGGGCCCAATGAGCAGTTCTTC
NA,TRBV28,NA,TRBJ1-5,14,CASRAGGSNQPQHF,TGTGCCAGCAGGGCTGGGGGGTCCAATCAGCCCCAGCATTTT
NA,TRBV4-1,NA,TRBJ1-2,15,CASSQDQTDPRGYTF,TGCGCCAGCAGCCAAGATCAGACAGACCCTAGGGGCTACACCTTC
NA,TRBV30,NA,TRBJ1-5,14,CAWSELTANQPQHF,TGTGCCTGGAGTGAATTGACAGCGAATCAGCCCCAGCATTTT
NA,TRBV6-6,TRBD1,TRBJ1-2,14,CASSYPGQGFGYTF,TGTGCCAGCAGTTACCCTGGACAGGGATTTGGCTACACCTTC
NA,TRBV6-2/TRBV6-3,TRBD2,TRBJ2-3,13,CASSLAGGGTQYF,TGTGCCAGCAGTCTAGCGGGGGGCGGTACGCAGTATTTT
NA,TRBV5-1,NA,TRBJ2-5,14,CASSLISEGATQYF,TGCGCCAGCAGCTTGATAAGCGAGGGCGCGACCCAGTACTTC
NA,TRBV28,TRBD1,TRBJ1-3,15,CASTETGGLGNTIYF,TGTGCCAGCACCGAAACAGGGGGCTTAGGAAACACCATATATTTT
NA,TRBV18,NA,TRBJ1-1,14,CASSLGLENTEAFF,TGTGCCAGCTCACTGGGCCTGGAAAACACTGAAGCTTTCTTT
NA,TRBV28,TRBD2,TRBJ2-7,14,CASSPGLAMYEQYF,TGTGCCAGCAGTCCGGGACTAGCTATGTACGAGCAGTACTTC
NA,TRBV9,NA,TRBJ1-2,16,CASSKDALGTQDGYTF,TGTGCCAGCAGCAAGGATGCGTTGGGGACACAGGATGGCTACACCTTC
NA,TRBV24-1,TRBD2,TRBJ2-3,17,CATSGCPCGGGTDTQYF,TGTGCCACCAGTGGGTGTCCCTGCGGGGGGGGGACAGATACGCAGTATTTT
NA,TRBV20-1,TRBD2,TRBJ2-7,15,CSASRGAGGPYEQYF,TGCAGTGCTAGTCGAGGAGCGGGAGGCCCCTACGAGCAGTACTTC
NA,TRBV18,NA,TRBJ1-2,13,CASSPDNNYGYTF,TGTGCCAGCTCACCGGACAATAACTATGGCTACACCTTC
NA,TRBV18,NA,TRBJ2-5,13,CASSRTLQETQYF,TGTGCCAGCTCCCGCACCCTACAAGAGACCCAGTACTTC
NA,TRBV10-2,TRBD1,TRBJ1-1,15,CASSAARGLNTEAFF,TGCGCCAGCAGTGCGGCCAGGGGGTTGAACACTGAAGCTTTCTTT
NA,TRBV5-4,TRBD2,TRBJ2-2,19,CASSRTLAGGPGGTGELFF,TGTGCCAGCAGCCGAACACTAGCGGGGGGGCCTGGAGGCACCGGGGAGCTGTTTTTT
NA,TRBV7-8,NA,TRBJ2-5,12,CASARSGETQYF,TGTGCCAGCGCGCGGTCGGGAGAGACCCAGTACTTC
NA,TRBV27,NA,TRBJ1-4,16,CASSFHGVATNEKLFF,TGTGCCAGCAGTTTCCACGGAGTTGCAACTAATGAAAAACTGTTTTTT
NA,TRBV25-1,NA,TRBJ1-6,14,CASTFSSYNSPLHF,TGTGCCAGCACGTTCAGCTCCTATAATTCACCCCTCCACTTT
NA,TRBV30,TRBD1,TRBJ1-5,13,CAWKSRGDQPQHF,TGTGCCTGGAAGTCCAGGGGGGATCAGCCCCAGCATTTT
NA,TRBV7-8,TRBD1,TRBJ1-1,13,CASSSRTGTEAFF,TGTGCCAGCAGCTCGAGGACAGGCACTGAAGCTTTCTTT
NA,TRBV19,NA,TRBJ2-3,14,CASSIVSGTDTQYF,TGTGCCAGTAGTATAGTGAGCGGAACAGATACGCAGTATTTT
NA,TRBV27,NA,TRBJ2-3,15,CASSSELASADTQYF,TGTGCCAGCAGTTCGGAACTAGCCTCGGCAGATACGCAGTATTTT
NA,TRBV19,TRBD1,TRBJ2-7,15,CASRPGGQGQYEQYF,TGTGCCAGTAGGCCTGGGGGACAGGGCCAATACGAGCAGTACTTC
few,TRBV6-4,NA,TRBJ2-2,14,CASSSDWNTGELFF,TGTGCCAGCAGTTCGGACTGGAACACCGGGGAGCTGTTTTTT
NA,TRBV6-5,NA,TRBJ1-2,13,CASTIGDSYGYTF,TGTGCCAGCACCATAGGAGACAGCTATGGCTACACCTTC
NA,TRBV7-3,NA,TRBJ1-1,13,CASSSTADTEAFF,TGTGCCAGCAGCTCCACAGCGGACACTGAAGCTTTCTTT
NA,TRBV3-1/TRBV3-2,NA,TRBJ1-5,13,CASSQTGNQPQHF,TGTGCCAGCAGCCAAACAGGGAATCAGCCCCAGCATTTT
few,TRBV24-1,NA,TRBJ2-2,14,CATSDRAGTGELFF,TGTGCCACCAGTGACAGGGCCGGCACCGGGGAGCTGTTTTTT
NA,TRBV7-2,TRBD2,TRBJ2-2,19,CASSTALRGAGGLFGELFF,TGTGCCAGCAGCACCGCACTGAGGGGGGCGGGAGGTTTGTTCGGGGAGCTGTTTTTT
NA,TRBV9,NA,TRBJ1-2,15,CASSVALASGYGYTF,TGTGCCAGCAGCGTAGCTCTGGCCTCAGGGTATGGCTACACCTTC
few,TRBV6-6,NA,TRBJ2-5,15,CASSYNGSPGETQYF,TGTGCCAGCAGTTATAACGGGAGTCCGGGGGAGACCCAGTACTTC
NA,TRBV11-2,NA,TRBJ1-6,15,CASSLSGTLNSPLHF,TGTGCCAGCAGCTTAAGCGGGACACTAAATTCACCCCTCCACTTT